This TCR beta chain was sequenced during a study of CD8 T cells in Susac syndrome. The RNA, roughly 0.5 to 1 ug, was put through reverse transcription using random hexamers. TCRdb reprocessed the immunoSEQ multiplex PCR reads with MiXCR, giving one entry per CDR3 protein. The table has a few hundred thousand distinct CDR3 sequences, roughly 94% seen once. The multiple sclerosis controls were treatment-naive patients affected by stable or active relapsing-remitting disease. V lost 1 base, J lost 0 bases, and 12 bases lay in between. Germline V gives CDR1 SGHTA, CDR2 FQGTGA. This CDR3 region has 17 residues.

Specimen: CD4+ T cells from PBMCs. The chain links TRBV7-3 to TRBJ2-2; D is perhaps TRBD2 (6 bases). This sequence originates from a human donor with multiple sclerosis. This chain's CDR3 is CASSLRGGGANTGELFF. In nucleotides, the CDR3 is TGTGCCAGCAGCTTAAGAGGCGGCGGGGCGAACACCGGGGAGCTGTTTTTT.